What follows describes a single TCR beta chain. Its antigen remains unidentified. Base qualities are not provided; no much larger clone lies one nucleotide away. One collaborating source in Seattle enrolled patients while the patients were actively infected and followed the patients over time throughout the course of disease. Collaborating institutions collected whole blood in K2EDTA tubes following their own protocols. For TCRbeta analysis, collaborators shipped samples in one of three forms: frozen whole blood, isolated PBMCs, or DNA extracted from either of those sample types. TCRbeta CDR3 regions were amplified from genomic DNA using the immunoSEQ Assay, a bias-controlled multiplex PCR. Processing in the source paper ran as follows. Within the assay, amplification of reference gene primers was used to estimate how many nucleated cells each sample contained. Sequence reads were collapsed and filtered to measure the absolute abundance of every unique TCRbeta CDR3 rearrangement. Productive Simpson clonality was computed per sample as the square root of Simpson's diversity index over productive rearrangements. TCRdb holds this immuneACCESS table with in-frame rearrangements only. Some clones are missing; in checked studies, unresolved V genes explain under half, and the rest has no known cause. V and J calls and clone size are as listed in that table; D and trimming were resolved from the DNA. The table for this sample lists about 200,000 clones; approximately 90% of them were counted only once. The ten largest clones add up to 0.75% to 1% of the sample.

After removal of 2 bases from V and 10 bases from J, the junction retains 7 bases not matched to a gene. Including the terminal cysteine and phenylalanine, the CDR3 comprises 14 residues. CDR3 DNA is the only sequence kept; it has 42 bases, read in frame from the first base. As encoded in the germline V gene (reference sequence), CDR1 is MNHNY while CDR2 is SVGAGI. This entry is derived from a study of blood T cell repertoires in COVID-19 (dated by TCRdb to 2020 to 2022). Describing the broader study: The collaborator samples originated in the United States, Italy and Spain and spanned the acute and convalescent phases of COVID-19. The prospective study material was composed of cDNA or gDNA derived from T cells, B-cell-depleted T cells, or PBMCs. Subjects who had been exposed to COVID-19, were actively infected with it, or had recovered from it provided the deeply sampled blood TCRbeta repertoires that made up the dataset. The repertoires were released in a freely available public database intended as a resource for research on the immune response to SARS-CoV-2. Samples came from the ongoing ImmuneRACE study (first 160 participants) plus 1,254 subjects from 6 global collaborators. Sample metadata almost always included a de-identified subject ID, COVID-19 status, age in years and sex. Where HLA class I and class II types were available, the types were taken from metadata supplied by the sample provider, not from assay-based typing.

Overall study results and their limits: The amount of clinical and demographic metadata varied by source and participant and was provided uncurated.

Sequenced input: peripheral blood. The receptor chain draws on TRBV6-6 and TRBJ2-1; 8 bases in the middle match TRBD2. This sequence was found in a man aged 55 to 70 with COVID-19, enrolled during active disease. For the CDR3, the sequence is CASSYSAGGNEQFF. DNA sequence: TGTGCCAGCAGTTACAGCGCGGGGGGTAACGAGCAGTTCTTC.